This paragraph covers one T cell receptor (beta chain) sequence. The antigen is undetermined. Using immunoSEQ multiplex PCR, the repertoire was profiled, and TCRdb retains in-frame clones only, with some absent. Among more than 2 million clones listed, 85% to 95% were seen once. The sample belongs to a study of shared clonotypes between healthy human individuals. Findings of the study overall: Rarefaction exposed incomplete sorted-subset sequencing despite large depth.

It was CD45RO-negative cells, positively selected for CCR7, that made up naive CD8 cells, with terminally differentiated effector memory CD45RA+ cells excluded. Healthy HIV-negative adults with no recent acute infections or vaccinations were recruited as donors. The CDR3 is 17 amino acids. Unmatched junction bases numbered 4, after V lost 0 bases and J lost 0 bases. CDR1 and CDR2 (germline): MGHRA, YSYEKL. The rearrangement uses TRBV4-1 and TRBJ2-7, with 11 bases that match TRBD2. Specimen: naive CD8+ T cells from PBMCs. This clonotype was obtained from a man between 18 and 35 years old in good health. Some clones in this sample may be carry-over from other donors' samples. CDR3 loop: CASSQETSGSLSYEQYF. CDR3 nucleotides: TGCGCCAGCAGCCAAGAAACTAGCGGGAGCCTCTCCTACGAGCAGTACTTC.